This TCR beta chain was profiled in a study of T cell changes during pregnancy in multiple sclerosis. The data were produced by immunoSEQ multiplex PCR, yet TCRdb's version contains in-frame clones alone and is incomplete. Of about 72,000 clones in the sample, 91% are singletons; the top ten hold under 0.9%. Germline V gene lookup returns CDR1 LNHDA and CDR2 SQIVND (reference sequence). The CDR3 length is 15 residues. V was pared by 6 bases and J by 3 bases, with 14 bases between. This receptor was obtained from a female donor in good health, enrolled as a control in a pregnancy study. The sample consisted of peripheral blood, taken in the third trimester of pregnancy. The chain is built from TRBV19 and TRBJ1-4; D perhaps matches TRBD1 (5 bases). The CDR3 DNA reads TGTGCCAGTAGCCGAAACCGGGACTCTAATGAAAAACTGTTTTTT. Protein: CASSRNRDSNEKLFF.